These 7 T cell receptor beta chains came from one sample sequenced in a study of cytomegalovirus exposure and HLA in healthy donors. Both 60 Vbeta primers and 13 Jbeta primers went into the PCR. The table came from immunoSEQ multiplex PCR; TCRdb's copy has only in-frame clones and leaves some out. The top ten clones hold around 3.7% of a sample with 250,000 to 350,000 clones, just over 85% of them seen once. The specimen sequenced was PBMCs. These receptors were collected from a man between 40 and 49 years old in good health and CMV-seropositive.

This chain uses TRBV27 with TRBJ2-2; TRBD2 might be the D (6 bases). Germline V lookup: CDR1 MNHEY, CDR2 SMNVEV (reference sequence). V lost 3 bases and J 4 bases, leaving 12 bases between the germline ends. The CDR3 runs 15 residues. This chain's CDR3 is CASSLYGGFTGELFF. CDR3 nucleotide sequence: TGTGCCAGCAGTTTGTACGGAGGGTTCACCGGGGAGCTGTTTTTT.

This clone was counted once. V usage is TRBV29-1 and J usage is TRBJ2-7; D gene unclear. Trimming took 6 bases from V and 4 from J, leaving 13 bases between them. CDR1 is SQVTM, CDR2 ANQGSEA, per germline. The CDR3 consists of 12 residues. The CDR3 DNA reads TGCAGCGTCGCAAGCAACCTATACGAGCAGTACTTC. This encodes CSVASNLYEQYF.

This chain uses TRBV7-9 with TRBJ2-1; 11 bases line up with TRBD2. The CDR3 has 15 residues. The ends lost 5 bases at V and 6 bases at J; junction bases unmatched: 6. Germline V gene lookup returns CDR1 SEHNR and CDR2 FQNEAQ (reference sequence). The CDR3 DNA is TGTGCCAGCAGCCTACTAGCGGGAGAGAGCAATGAGCAGTTCTTC. Protein product: CASSLLAGESNEQFF.

The CDR3 coding sequence is TGTGCCAGCAGTACCCGGACAGGGGGGTTGAGGTCCCAGTACTTC. It specifies CASSTRTGGLRSQYF. J is TRBJ2-5 and V is TRBV6-6; 10 bases match TRBD1. The CDR3 sequence is 15 residues long. V lost 5 bases to trimming and J lost 9 bases; unmatched junction nucleotides: 12. The germline CDR1 and CDR2 sequences are MNHNY and SVGAGI (reference sequence).

V is TRBV20-1 and J is TRBJ1-1; D perhaps matches TRBD1 (5 bases). Germline assignment: CDR1 DFQATT and CDR2 SNEGSKA (reference sequence). The CDR3 is 10 amino acids. Trimming stripped 5 bases from V and 10 bases from J, with 11 bases between. CDR3 in amino acids: CSAPDRRAFF. As DNA, the CDR3 is TGCAGTGCTCCCGACAGAAGAGCTTTCTTT.

The genes are TRBV19 and TRBJ1-1; no reliable D call. Between the trimmed V and J ends, which lost 4 bases and 0 bases, there was a span of 9 bases. Germline assignment: CDR1 LNHDA and CDR2 SQIVND (reference sequence). The CDR3 extends over 14 amino acids. The CDR3 spells CASSTPGVNTEAFF. In DNA, the CDR3 is TGTGCCAGTAGTACGCCCGGGGTGAACACTGAAGCTTTCTTT. Looking up the rest from reference TRBV19 and TRBJ1-1 gives the full variable domain: DGGITQSPKYLFRKEGQNVTLSCEQNLNHDAMYWYRQDPGQGLRLIYYSQIVNDFQKGDIAEGYSVSREKKESFPLTVTSAQKNPTAFYLCASSTPGVNTEAFFGQGTRLTVV.

The chain has TRBV7-3 and TRBJ2-1, with 9 positions matching TRBD2. The V gene's germline CDR1 is SGHTA and CDR2 FQGTGA. The CDR3 is 14 amino acids. The V segment lost 6 bases and the J segment 9 bases; nucleotides outside the gene matches: 9. CDR3 in DNA: TGTGCCAGCAGACCTAGCGGGAACACGGTTGAGCAGTTCTTC. Translation: CASRPSGNTVEQFF.